This section outlines one T cell receptor beta chain sequence together with its context. Adult Caucasians living in Nashville, Tennessee made up all of the donors. These data are taken from a study of shared clonotypes between healthy human individuals. The table came from immunoSEQ multiplex PCR; TCRdb's copy has only in-frame clones and leaves some out. Of fewer than 500,000 clones listed, almost 80% were seen once; the top ten hold under 15%. This CDR3 has 12 amino acids. Per germline, CDR1 GTSNPN and CDR2 SVGIG (reference sequence). V shed 7 bases and J shed 5 bases, with 11 bases lying between them.

Sequencing was performed on PBMCs. The chain has TRBV30 and TRBJ2-2, with D maybe TRBD2 (6 bases). The clonotype comes from a middle-aged woman in good health. Some clones in this sample may be carry-over from other donors' samples. This chain's CDR3 is CASGLWTGELFF. The CDR3 region has the DNA TGTGCCTCCGGACTATGGACCGGGGAGCTGTTTTTT.